This TCR beta chain is drawn from a study of blood T cell repertoires in COVID-19. Turning to the study itself: The United States, Italy and Spain supplied acute and convalescent COVID-19 samples.

Original processing methods: Amplifying reference gene primers gave estimates of nucleated cell counts. Profiling relied on immunoSEQ multiplex PCR, and the TCRdb table lists in-frame clones only, not all of them. V, J and clone size reflect that table, while D and trimming were determined from the DNA. This repertoire shows a few hundred thousand clones, around 90% found once; its top ten account for less than 3.5%. The length of the CDR3 is 11 residues. The germline V gene encodes CDR1 MNHEY and CDR2 SVGAGI. Trimming cost V 6 bases and J 7 bases, with 7 bases left between them. A Seattle source enrolled patients during active infection and followed them longitudinally.

The V and J genes are TRBV6-5 and TRBJ2-1, with D unclear. Sequenced input: peripheral blood. This TCR was recovered from a woman aged 25 to 39 with COVID-19, enrolled during active disease. CDR3 amino acids: CASRERNEQFF. In nucleotides, the CDR3 is TGTGCCAGCAGGGAGAGGAATGAGCAGTTCTTC.